Listed below are T cell receptor beta chains from one sample, sequenced in a study of blood T cell repertoires in COVID-19. Assay used: immunoSEQ multiplex PCR; TCRdb lists only in-frame clones, some missing. Counted here are a few hundred thousand clones, 70% to 85% occurring once; the ten biggest clones make up 2.5% to 4%. The sample was peripheral blood. The receptor source for this set is a woman older than 75 with acute or convalescent COVID-19. The conserved cysteine and the conserved F or W are not part of the CDR3 here.

>TRBV12-3/TRBV12-4|TRBJ2-7
ASSLWDSYEQY
>TRBV3-1/TRBV3-2|TRBJ1-3
ASSSWTGGDSGNTIY
>TRBV29-1|TRBJ1-2
SVPRTDSYGYT
>TRBV3-1/TRBV3-2|TRBJ2-2
ASSQRQGRNTGELF
>TRBV7-9|TRBJ2-3
ASSRAGASTDTQY
>TRBV5-4|TRBJ2-7
ASSLVAGGDYEQY
>TRBV10-3|TRBJ2-7
AISESSLYEQY
>TRBV11-2|TRBJ2-1
ASSLITLPGRYNEQF
>TRBV21-1|TRBJ1-4
ASSKAGHPSTNEKLF
>TRBV27|TRBJ2-5
ASSSWGLAEETQY
>TRBV10-2|TRBJ1-4
ASSKQGNGEKLF
>TRBV18|TRBJ2-2
ASSPDRNTGELF
>TRBV7-2|TRBJ2-7
ASSVENGYEQY
>TRBV19|TRBJ1-2
ASSIDRDREIGYGYT
>TRBV21-1|TRBJ1-5
ASSNRQGASQPQH
>TRBV19|TRBJ1-4
ASSSRQGTEKLF
>TRBV13|TRBJ1-2
ASSWDRGNYGYT
>TRBV11-2|TRBJ2-5
ASSSTREETQY
>TRBV19|TRBJ1-3
ASRRRDGGNTIY
>TRBV4-3|TRBJ2-5
ASSQTSGFQETQY
>TRBV6-2/TRBV6-3|TRBJ2-7
ASSFQVHYEQY
>TRBV15|TRBJ2-7
ATSGGGTKSYEQY
>TRBV9|TRBJ2-5
ASSVAPDRGRGTQY
>TRBV5-4|TRBJ2-5
ASSAGGAQETQY
>TRBV19|TRBJ2-5
ASSTRDSGQETQY
>TRBV15|TRBJ1-1
ATSYRRGTEAF
>TRBV7-8|TRBJ1-1
ASSLAAPRAEAF
>TRBV7-2|TRBJ1-4
ASSLGGGVGEKLF
>TRBV2|TRBJ2-7
ASNPGDWASSYEQY
>TRBV7-2|TRBJ1-2
ASSLERVPGYT
>TRBV12-5|TRBJ2-3
ASGLATGMGDTQY
>TRBV18|TRBJ2-7
ASSPERVGYEQY
>TRBV2|TRBJ1-2
ASSDNRDYGYT
>TRBV5-1|TRBJ1-2
ASSLQGGNYGYT
>TRBV10-3|TRBJ1-1
ASRGLNTEAF
>TRBV10-3|TRBJ1-5
AISEGAGGEQPQH
>TRBV5-5|TRBJ2-2
ASSFSIRGVQDTGELF